These 20 T cell receptor beta chains originate from one sample sequenced in a study of blood T cell repertoires in COVID-19. Some clones are missing from TCRdb's copy, which holds only in-frame ones; the method was immunoSEQ multiplex PCR. The table lists 120,000 or so clones, roughly 72% of them singletons. The specimen sequenced was peripheral blood. Receptors were obtained from a man aged 55 to 70 with acute or convalescent COVID-19.

This clone was seen only once. This sequence joins TRBV6-1 and TRBJ1-2; 9 bases line up with TRBD1. The CDR3 length is 13 residues. V shed 7 bases and J 7 bases; nucleotides not matched to a gene: 7. Germline V gene lookup returns CDR1 MNHNS and CDR2 SASEGT. CDR3 in amino acids: CASTYTGGSGYTF. As DNA, the CDR3 is TGTGCCAGCACCTACACAGGGGGCTCTGGCTACACCTTC.

This clone was counted between two and nine times. This chain uses TRBV4-1 with TRBJ2-6, with D tentatively TRBD2 (5 bases). The ends were cut back, 1 base at V and 0 bases at J, with 10 bases in the middle. The CDR3 consists of 17 residues. Per germline, CDR1 MGHRA and CDR2 YSYEKL. This CDR3 reads CASSQGGYRSGANVLTF. The CDR3 nucleotides are TGCGCCAGCAGCCAAGGAGGGTACCGCTCTGGGGCCAACGTCCTGACTTTC.

The chain employs TRBV4-2 and TRBJ1-3; D is possibly TRBD1 (5 bases). The germline CDR1 and CDR2 sequences are LGHNA and YNFKEQ. CDR3 length: 17 residues. Trimming stripped 0 bases from V and 2 bases from J, with 14 bases between. As DNA, the CDR3 is TGTGCCAGCAGCCAAGAGGCGGGGCGGGGGGCTGGAAACACCATATATTTT. Translating it yields CASSQEAGRGAGNTIYF.

The chain is built from TRBV7-9 and TRBJ1-1, with a weak D call TRBD1 (5 bases). This CDR3 spans 14 amino acids. Trimming took off 5 bases at V and 6 bases at J, with 16 bases between the two ends. Germline V lookup: CDR1 SEHNR, CDR2 FQNEAQ (reference sequence). CDR3 sequence reads: CASSPRQGSAEAFF. The CDR3 DNA sequence: TGTGCCAGCAGCCCAAGGCAGGGAAGCGCTGAAGCTTTCTTT. Filled out from reference TRBV7-9 and TRBJ1-1, the complete variable domain reads DTGVSQNPRHKITKRGQNVTFRCDPISEHNRLYWYRQTLGQGPEFLTYFQNEAQLEKSRLLSDRFSAERPKGSFSTLEIQRTEQGDSAMYLCASSPRQGSAEAFFGQGTRLTVV.

The J gene is TRBJ1-4, the V gene TRBV28; D might be TRBD1 (5 bases). The CDR3 covers 14 residues. CDR1 MDHEN and CDR2 SYDVKM come from the germline V gene. Trimming took 7 bases from V and 8 from J, leaving 17 bases between them. The CDR3 DNA is TGTGCCAGCATGGAATGGGGACTTGGAGAAAAACTGTTTTTT. Translating it yields CASMEWGLGEKLFF.

This chain connects TRBV4-2 to TRBJ2-1; 13 nucleotides line up with TRBD2. J gave up 5 bases and V 4 bases, and 2 bases lay outside the gene matches. This CDR3 comprises 15 residues. CDR1 is LGHNA, CDR2 YNFKEQ, per germline. CDR3 region: CASSLGLAGDNEQFF. Here the CDR3 DNA reads TGTGCCAGCAGCCTAGGACTAGCGGGGGACAATGAGCAGTTCTTC.

This chain joins TRBV9 and TRBJ2-2; 8 bases match TRBD2. J gave up 8 bases and V 4 bases, and 16 bases lay outside the gene matches. The CDR3 has 17 amino acids. Germline values: CDR1 SGDLS, CDR2 YYNGEE. The CDR3 loop reads CASSRKTGGTRVGELFF. In nucleotides, the CDR3 is TGTGCCAGCAGCCGAAAGACAGGTGGGACTAGAGTTGGGGAGCTGTTTTTT. Combining the CDR3 with reference TRBV9 and TRBJ2-2 gives the whole variable domain DSGVTQTPKHLITATGQRVTLRCSPRSGDLSVYWYQQSLDQGLQFLIQYYNGEERAKGNILERFSAQQFPDLHSELNLSSLELGDSALYFCASSRKTGGTRVGELFFGEGSRLTVL.

V usage is TRBV2 and J usage is TRBJ2-3, with a possible D match to TRBD2 (5 bases). The CDR3 runs to 14 residues. Trimming removed 6 bases at V and 3 bases at J, with 13 bases between. The germline V gene encodes CDR1 SNHLY and CDR2 FYNNEI. DNA for the CDR3: TGTGCCAGCAGGAGGAGTGGGGAGACAGATACGCAGTATTTT. This encodes CASRRSGETDTQYF.

Only a few counts were recorded for this clone. The chain uses TRBV7-2 and TRBJ1-1; D possibly corresponds to TRBD1 (6 bases). CDR1 is SGHTA, CDR2 FQGNSA, per germline. The length of the CDR3 is 14 residues. The germline V and J ends were trimmed by 5 bases and 8 bases, with 18 bases remaining between them. The CDR3 DNA sequence: TGTGCCAGCAGCCCCGGGGGGGTAACAGGGGAAGCTTTCTTT. This codes for CASSPGGVTGEAFF.

The chain uses TRBV27 and TRBJ2-1; 8 bases align to TRBD2. CDR1 and CDR2 (germline): MNHEY, SMNVEV (reference sequence). The V and J ends lost 6 bases and 7 bases, in that order; junction bases with no gene match: 17. This CDR3 is 17 amino acids long. DNA of the CDR3: TGTGCCAGCAGCACTAGCGGTTGGGCAGCCGGGTCAAATGAGCAGTTCTTC. Translation: CASSTSGWAAGSNEQFF.

In this sample, this clone turned up once. The chain employs TRBV11-3 and TRBJ2-7; TRBD2 might be the D (6 bases). The germline CDR1 and CDR2 sequences are SGHNT and YENEEA. This CDR3 has 15 residues. The V end was cut by 5 bases, the J end by 0 bases, with 14 bases between. CDR3 coding DNA: TGTGCCAGCAGCCCCGCGGGACGCAGCTCCTACGAGCAGTACTTC. It translates to CASSPAGRSSYEQYF.

The chain is built from TRBV7-2 and TRBJ1-2; 12 nucleotides line up with TRBD1. Germline CDR1 is SGHTA and CDR2 is FQGNSA. This CDR3 is 16 amino acids long. Trimming at V came to 3 bases and at J to 2 bases, leaving 4 bases not matched to a gene. The CDR3 sequence: CASSLGDRGLNYGYTF. The CDR3 DNA follows: TGTGCCAGCAGCTTGGGGGACAGGGGGCTGAACTATGGCTACACCTTC.

This chain links TRBV18 with TRBJ1-5; no clear D gene. CDR1 is KGHSH, CDR2 LQKENI, per germline. The CDR3 totals 16 residues. V lost 4 bases, J lost 1 base, and 14 bases lay in between. CDR3 coding DNA: TGTGCCAGCTCACTACAGCCTCTGACCAGCAATCAGCCCCAGCATTTT. The encoded protein is CASSLQPLTSNQPQHF.

The chain combines TRBV11-2 with TRBJ1-2; TRBD1 is a possible D gene (5 bases). V lost 6 bases to trimming and J lost 3 bases, with 11 bases between them. The CDR3 spans 13 residues. Germline values: CDR1 SGHAT, CDR2 FQNNGV. The CDR3 here is CASRGLGDYGYTF. CDR3 nucleotide sequence: TGTGCCAGCAGGGGGCTGGGTGACTATGGCTACACCTTC.

The CDR3 DNA reads as TGTGCCAGCAGTTACAGGGGGACAGGGGCCTACGAGCAGTACTTC. This codes for CASSYRGTGAYEQYF. The chain has TRBV6-5 and TRBJ2-7; 10 bases line up with TRBD1. The J segment lost 2 bases and the V segment lost 2 bases, leaving 3 bases of the junction unmatched. The CDR3 runs 15 residues. Germline lookup yields CDR1 MNHEY and CDR2 SVGAGI.

The chain couples TRBV7-3 to TRBJ2-3; 7 nucleotides agree with TRBD2. This CDR3 has 15 amino acids. V gave up 1 base and J gave up 2 bases; unmatched junction bases: 3. Germline-derived CDR1 and CDR2 are SGHTA and FQGTGA. The CDR3 DNA is TGTGCCAGCAGCTTAATGGCGGGAGACACAGATACGCAGTATTTT. This sequence encodes CASSLMAGDTDTQYF.

This clone turned up a few times. The chain carries TRBV25-1 and TRBJ1-4, with 9 nucleotides matching TRBD1. This CDR3 has 16 residues. J gave up 6 bases and V 6 bases, and 11 bases lay outside the gene matches. Germline CDR1 and CDR2: MGHDK and SYGVNS. The DNA for the CDR3 is TGTGCCAGCAGCCCAGGCCGCGGACAGGGGTATGAAAAACTGTTTTTT. Its protein product is CASSPGRGQGYEKLFF.

J is TRBJ2-1 and V is TRBV5-1; TRBD2 agrees at 10 bases. The CDR3 consists of 17 residues. With 2 bases clipped from V and 0 bases from J, the junction kept 5 bases outside the gene matches. CDR1 is SGHRS and CDR2 is YFSETQ in the germline V gene. The CDR3, as DNA: TGCGCCAGCAGCTTCAAAGCGGGAGGGACCTCCTACAATGAGCAGTTCTTC. Its translation is CASSFKAGGTSYNEQFF.

The chain links TRBV24-1 to TRBJ1-2, with 10 bases lining up with TRBD1. Trimming cost V 7 bases and J 6 bases; bases outside gene matches: 10. This CDR3 is built from 15 residues. Germline lookup yields CDR1 KGHDR and CDR2 SFDVKD. This CDR3 is CATSGDRGFNDGYTF. The CDR3 DNA is TGTGCCACCAGCGGGGACAGGGGCTTTAATGATGGCTACACCTTC.

This chain connects TRBV6-5 to TRBJ1-1, with a possible D match to TRBD1 (5 bases). V gave up 7 bases and J gave up 4 bases, with 16 bases separating them. The V gene's germline CDR1 is MNHEY and CDR2 SVGAGI. The CDR3 has 14 residues. This CDR3 reads CASKAPGSATEAFF. DNA for the CDR3: TGTGCCAGCAAAGCCCCAGGGTCGGCCACTGAAGCTTTCTTT.